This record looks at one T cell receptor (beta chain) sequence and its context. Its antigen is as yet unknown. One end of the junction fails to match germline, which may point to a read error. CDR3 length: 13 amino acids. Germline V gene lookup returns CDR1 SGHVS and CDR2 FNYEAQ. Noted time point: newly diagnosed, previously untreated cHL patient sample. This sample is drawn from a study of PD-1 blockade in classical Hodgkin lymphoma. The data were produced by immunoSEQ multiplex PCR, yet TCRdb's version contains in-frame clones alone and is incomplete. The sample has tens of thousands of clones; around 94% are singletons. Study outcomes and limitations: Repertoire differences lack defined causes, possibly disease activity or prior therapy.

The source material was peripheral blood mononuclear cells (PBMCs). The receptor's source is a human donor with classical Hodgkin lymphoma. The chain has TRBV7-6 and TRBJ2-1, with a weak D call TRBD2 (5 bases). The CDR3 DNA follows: TGTGCCAGCAGCTCGGGGTCGGGCAATGGGCAGTTCTTC. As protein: CASSSGSGNGQFF.